This T cell receptor (beta chain) was observed in a study of blood T cell repertoires in COVID-19. The participants were between roughly 18 and 89 years old and came from roughly 24 US areas. Clones were sequenced by immunoSEQ multiplex PCR, and TCRdb holds only the in-frame ones, with some missing. This sample has roughly 400,000 clones, with approximately 88% found just once. Losses at the gene ends were 5 bases for V and 6 bases for J; bases not matched to a gene: 3. Germline V CDR1 and CDR2: LNHDA, SQIVND (reference sequence). The CDR3 has 14 amino acids. Sequencing was done on a sample of PBMCs or T cells enriched from blood (not recorded which). This TCR was sampled from a woman in her forties with acute COVID-19. The rearrangement links TRBV19 to TRBJ2-1, with 11 bases lining up with TRBD2. CDR3 residues: CASSLAGGANEQFF. DNA of the CDR3: TGTGCCAGTAGTCTAGCGGGGGGCGCCAATGAGCAGTTCTTC.